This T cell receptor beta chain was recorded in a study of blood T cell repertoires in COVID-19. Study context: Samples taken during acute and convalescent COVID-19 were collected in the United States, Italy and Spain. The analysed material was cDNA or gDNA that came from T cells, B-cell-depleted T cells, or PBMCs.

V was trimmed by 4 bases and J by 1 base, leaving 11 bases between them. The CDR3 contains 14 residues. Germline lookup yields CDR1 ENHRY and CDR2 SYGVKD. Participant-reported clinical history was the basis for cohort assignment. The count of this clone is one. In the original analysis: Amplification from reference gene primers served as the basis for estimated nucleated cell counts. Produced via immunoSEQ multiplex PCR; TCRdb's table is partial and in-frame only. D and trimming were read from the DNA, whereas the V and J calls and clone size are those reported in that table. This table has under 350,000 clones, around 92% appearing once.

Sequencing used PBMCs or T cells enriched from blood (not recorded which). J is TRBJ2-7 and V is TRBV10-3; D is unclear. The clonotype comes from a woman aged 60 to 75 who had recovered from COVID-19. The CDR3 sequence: CAISVSALSYEQYF. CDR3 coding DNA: TGTGCCATCAGTGTGAGCGCACTATCCTACGAGCAGTACTTC.